The 8 T cell receptor beta chains below were found in one sample sequenced in a study of T cells expressing NK-cell markers. TCRdb reprocessed the 5' RACE reads and keeps a single row for each CDR3 protein, giving no DNA. The specimen's table records roughly 390,000 distinct CDR3 sequences. The sequenced sample consisted of blood T cells: a sorted CD56 or NKG2C T cell subset, CD4+ or CD8+ T cells, or bulk PBMC T cells (not recorded which). The receptors derive from a woman in her fifties or sixties in good health.

This chain connects TRBV6-5 to TRBJ1-4; the TCRdb call, TRBD1, lacks DNA for checking. Per the germline V gene, CDR1 is MNHEY and CDR2 is SVGAGI. There are 15 residues in the CDR3. This CDR3 is CASSYTGTGNEKLFF.

The chain combines TRBV7-2 with TRBJ2-2; without DNA, the TCRdb call of TRBD2 cannot be checked. CDR3 size: 15 residues. Germline values: CDR1 SGHTA, CDR2 FQGNSA. This chain's CDR3 is CASSETSGYTGELFF.

V usage is TRBV27 and J usage is TRBJ1-2; the D call from TCRdb, TRBD1, cannot be confirmed without DNA. Germline V gene sequence: CDR1 MNHEY, CDR2 SMNVEV (reference sequence). This CDR3 is built from 14 residues. CDR3 in amino acids: CASKVYGGISGYTF.

The chain uses TRBV29-1 and TRBJ1-1; TCRdb names TRBD1, which stays unverified in the absence of DNA. Per the germline V gene, CDR1 is SQVTM and CDR2 is ANQGSEA. This CDR3 spans 15 amino acids. CDR3 loop: CSVGVGQGSNTEAFF.

This chain joins TRBV21-1 and TRBJ2-2. TRBV21-1 is marked as a pseudogene. CDR3 length: 15 amino acids. This CDR3 is CASIMTDTNTGELFF.

V and J are TRBV29-1 and TRBJ2-6; TCRdb outputs TRBD2, but without DNA this stays unchecked. The CDR3 has 17 residues. Germline V lookup: CDR1 SQVTM, CDR2 ANQGSEA. This CDR3 reads CSVENLAGPSGANVLTF.

The rearrangement joins TRBV12-3 or TRBV12-4 to TRBJ2-2; TCRdb gives TRBD2 as the D gene, but with no DNA this cannot be confirmed. The CDR3 loop spans 15 amino acids. The CDR3 spells CASTLSGLNTGELFF.

J is TRBJ2-7 and V is TRBV27; the D call of TRBD1 rests on TCRdb alone, since no DNA is present to check it. Looked up from germline, CDR1 is MNHEY and CDR2 is SMNVEV (reference sequence). The length of the CDR3 is 13 residues. The CDR3 region is CASSGQGRYEQYF.